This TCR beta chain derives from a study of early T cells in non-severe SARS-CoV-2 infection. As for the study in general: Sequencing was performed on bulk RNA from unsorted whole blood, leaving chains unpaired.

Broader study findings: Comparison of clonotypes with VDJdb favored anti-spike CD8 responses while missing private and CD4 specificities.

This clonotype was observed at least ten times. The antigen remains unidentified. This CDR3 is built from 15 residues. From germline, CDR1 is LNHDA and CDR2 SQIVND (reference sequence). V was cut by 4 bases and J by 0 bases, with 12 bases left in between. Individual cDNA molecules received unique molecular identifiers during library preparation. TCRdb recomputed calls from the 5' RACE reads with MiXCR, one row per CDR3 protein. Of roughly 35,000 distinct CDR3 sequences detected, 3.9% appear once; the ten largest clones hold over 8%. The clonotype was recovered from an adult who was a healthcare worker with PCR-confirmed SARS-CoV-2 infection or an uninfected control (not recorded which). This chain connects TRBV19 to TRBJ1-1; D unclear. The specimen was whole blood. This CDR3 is CASSRGATMNTEAFF. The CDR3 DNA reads TGTGCCAGTAGTAGAGGAGCAACTATGAACACTGAAGCTTTCTTT.